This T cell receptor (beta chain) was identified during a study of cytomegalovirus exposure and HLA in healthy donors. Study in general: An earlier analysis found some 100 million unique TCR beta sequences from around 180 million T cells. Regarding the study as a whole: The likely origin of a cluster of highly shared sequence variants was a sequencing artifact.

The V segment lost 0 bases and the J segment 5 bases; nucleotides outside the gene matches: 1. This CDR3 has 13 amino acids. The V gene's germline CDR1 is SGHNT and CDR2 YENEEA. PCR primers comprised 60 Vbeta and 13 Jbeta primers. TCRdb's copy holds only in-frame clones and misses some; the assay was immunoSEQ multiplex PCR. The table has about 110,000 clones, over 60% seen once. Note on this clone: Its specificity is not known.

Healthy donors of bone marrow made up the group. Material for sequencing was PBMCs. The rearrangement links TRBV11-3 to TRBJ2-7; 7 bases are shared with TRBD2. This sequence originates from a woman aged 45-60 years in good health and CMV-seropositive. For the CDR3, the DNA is TGTGCCAGCAGCTTAGATGGGAGGGACGAGCAGTACTTC. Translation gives CASSLDGRDEQYF.